This T cell receptor (beta chain) was recorded in a study of blood T cell repertoires in COVID-19. Study-wide context: Samples of COVID-19 (acute and convalescent) were obtained from the United States, Italy and Spain.

V lost 10 bases and J lost 2, with 18 bases in between. Germline CDR1 is SNHLY and CDR2 is FYNNEI. This CDR3 spans 14 amino acids. In its sample, this clone was seen a few times. Assay used: immunoSEQ multiplex PCR; TCRdb lists only in-frame clones, some missing. Found here are more than 300,000 clones, 90% to 95% of them singletons; the top ten hold about 4.2%. This TCR derives from a woman in her twenties or thirties who had been exposed to COVID-19. The chain employs TRBV2 and TRBJ2-7; weak D call: TRBD1 (6 bases). Sequenced sample: PBMCs or T cells enriched from blood (not recorded which). CDR3 amino acids: CANSPGVGAYEQYF. DNA for the CDR3: TGTGCCAACAGCCCAGGGGTCGGGGCCTACGAGCAGTACTTC.